This passage covers 6 T cell receptor beta chains from one sample sequenced in a study of Ad26.COV2.S vaccination and SARS-CoV-2 variants. Method: immunoSEQ multiplex PCR; TCRdb's copy keeps in-frame clones and lacks some. The sample includes about 400,000 clones, 92% of them seen just once. Stated treatment: some 20 received Ad26.COV2.S at low or high dose, single or two shots; roughly five received placebo; per-sample allocation not given. Specimen acquisition occurred on day 63 following the initial vaccine or placebo injection. The sequenced sample was peripheral blood, obtained in a trial of Ad26.COV2.S vaccine versus placebo. Receptors originate from a person aged 18-60 years who received the Ad26.COV2.S COVID-19 vaccine or a placebo.

The rearrangement uses TRBV4-2 and TRBJ2-3; TRBD2 is a possible D gene (7 bases). Germline-derived CDR1 and CDR2 are LGHNA and YNFKEQ. There are 15 residues in the CDR3. V was pared by 5 bases and J by 1 base, with 13 bases between. The CDR3 bases are TGTGCCAGCAGCTTCCGGGGGGCGGGCACAGATACGCAGTATTTT. Its translation: CASSFRGAGTDTQYF.

The chain combines TRBV9 with TRBJ2-5; TRBD2 agrees at 16 bases. The trim removed 3 bases at V and 2 bases at J, leaving 10 bases unmatched. The CDR3 is 19 residues long. The V gene's germline CDR1 is SGDLS and CDR2 YYNGEE. The CDR3 coding sequence is TGTGCCAGCAGCGGGCATCCGGGACTAGCGGGGGGGAAGCAAGAGACCCAGTACTTC. Its protein is CASSGHPGLAGGKQETQYF.

The chain has TRBV5-1 and TRBJ2-1; D is unclear. The CDR3 extends over 15 amino acids. Trimming pared 0 bases from V and 1 base from J, leaving 8 bases between. Germline V gene data show CDR1 as SGHRS and CDR2 as YFSETQ. The CDR3 sequence is CASSLDGKSYNEQFF. For the CDR3, the DNA is TGCGCCAGCAGCTTGGACGGTAAGTCCTACAATGAGCAGTTCTTC.

V usage is TRBV5-1 and J usage is TRBJ1-4; D remains unclear. The CDR3 length is 15 residues. The V and J ends lost 1 base and 6 bases respectively, with 13 bases between them. CDR1 and CDR2 (germline): SGHRS, YFSETQ. The CDR3 sequence is CASSLYGTDDEKLFF. The CDR3 nucleotides read TGCGCCAGCAGCTTGTACGGAACAGATGATGAAAAACTGTTTTTT.

The chain recombines TRBV5-1 with TRBJ2-2; possibly TRBD1 for D (6 bases). The CDR3 is 15 residues long. CDR1 is SGHRS and CDR2 is YFSETQ in the germline V gene. V lost 3 bases and J 0 bases, leaving 9 bases between the germline ends. The CDR3 protein is CASSSRQANTGELFF. DNA of the CDR3: TGCGCCAGCAGCTCCCGACAGGCGAACACCGGGGAGCTGTTTTTT.

This chain connects TRBV7-2 to TRBJ1-4; no definite D call. The CDR3 has 13 residues. V was trimmed by 0 bases and J by 1 base, leaving 0 bases between them. Per germline, CDR1 SGHTA and CDR2 FQGNSA. CDR3 amino acids: CASSLATNEKLFF. CDR3 bases: TGTGCCAGCAGCTTAGCAACTAATGAAAAACTGTTTTTT.